These T cell receptor beta chains were read from a single sample in a study of cytomegalovirus exposure and HLA in healthy donors. Clones were read by immunoSEQ multiplex PCR, and TCRdb kept only the in-frame ones, dropping some. The table has over 150,000 clones, around 81% seen once. The sample comprised PBMCs. The receptor set was obtained from a woman in her thirties or forties in good health and CMV-seropositive. Each CDR3 is given with its conserved first and last residue. The D gene is left open where the match is weak. Only some rows state a clone size, as once, few, many or a class for expanded clones.

D: -; V: TRBV11-2; size: -; J: TRBJ1-5; CDR3: CASSPRGNQPQHF; DNA: TGTGCCAGCAGCCCCAGGGGCAATCAGCCCCAGCATTTT
D: TRBD1; V: TRBV5-4; size: -; J: TRBJ1-3; CDR3: CASSLRPTGGGNTIYF; DNA: TGTGCCAGCAGCCTTAGACCGACAGGGGGCGGAAACACCATATATTTT
D: -; V: TRBV9; size: -; J: TRBJ2-3; CDR3: CASSVGRAPDTQYF; DNA: TGTGCCAGCAGCGTAGGTCGAGCCCCAGATACGCAGTATTTT
D: TRBD2; V: TRBV7-2; size: -; J: TRBJ2-5; CDR3: CASSPTSGRAVETQYF; DNA: TGTGCCAGCAGTCCTACTAGCGGGAGGGCCGTCGAGACCCAGTACTTC
D: TRBD1; V: TRBV7-2; size: -; J: TRBJ1-1; CDR3: CASSLTGGGTEAFF; DNA: TGTGCCAGCAGCTTAACAGGGGGCGGCACTGAAGCTTTCTTT
D: -; V: TRBV27; size: -; J: TRBJ2-5; CDR3: CASSDLAEGVETQYF; DNA: TGTGCCAGCAGCGACCTAGCGGAGGGGGTCGAGACCCAGTACTTC
D: TRBD1; V: TRBV28; size: few; J: TRBJ1-4; CDR3: CASSLDRVEKLFF; DNA: TGTGCCAGCAGTTTGGACAGGGTTGAAAAACTGTTTTTT
D: TRBD1; V: TRBV9; size: -; J: TRBJ1-3; CDR3: CASSVELQGGGNTIYF; DNA: TGTGCCAGCAGCGTAGAGCTCCAGGGGGGCGGAAACACCATATATTTT
D: -; V: TRBV28; size: -; J: TRBJ2-1; CDR3: CASSLLGVSEQFF; DNA: TGTGCCAGCAGTTTACTAGGGGTCTCTGAGCAGTTCTTC
D: TRBD1; V: TRBV7-9; size: -; J: TRBJ2-1; CDR3: CASSPQDRGSREQFF; DNA: TGTGCCAGCAGCCCCCAGGACAGGGGGAGTCGTGAGCAGTTCTTC
D: -; V: TRBV18; size: -; J: TRBJ2-1; CDR3: CASSPGGIYNEQFF; DNA: TGTGCCAGCTCACCAGGGGGCATCTACAATGAGCAGTTCTTC
D: -; V: TRBV7-8; size: few; J: TRBJ2-7; CDR3: CASRQGGDSAYEQYF; DNA: TGTGCCAGCAGACAAGGAGGGGATAGCGCCTACGAGCAGTACTTC
D: -; V: TRBV18; size: -; J: TRBJ1-1; CDR3: CASSPRAGHTEAFF; DNA: TGTGCCAGCTCACCACGCGCAGGGCACACTGAAGCTTTCTTT
D: -; V: TRBV5-6; size: -; J: TRBJ1-2; CDR3: CASSLVTAEQYYGYTF; DNA: TGTGCCAGCAGCTTAGTGACAGCCGAACAATACTATGGCTACACCTTC
D: TRBD2; V: TRBV6-5; size: -; J: TRBJ2-7; CDR3: CASSYVASGINEQYF; DNA: TGTGCCAGCAGTTACGTGGCTAGCGGGATTAACGAGCAGTACTTC
D: TRBD1; V: TRBV2; size: few; J: TRBJ2-3; CDR3: CASRMGTGIDTQYF; DNA: TGTGCCAGCAGAATGGGGACAGGGATAGATACGCAGTATTTT
D: TRBD2; V: TRBV6-1; size: -; J: TRBJ2-3; CDR3: CASNQREGSDTQYF; DNA: TGTGCCAGCAACCAGCGGGAGGGGTCTGATACGCAGTATTTT
D: -; V: TRBV30; size: -; J: TRBJ2-3; CDR3: CAWSSGASVYTDTQYF; DNA: TGTGCCTGGAGCTCGGGTGCTAGCGTGTACACAGATACGCAGTATTTT
D: TRBD2; V: TRBV6-5; size: -; J: TRBJ2-7; CDR3: CASSYGGLALTEQYF; DNA: TGTGCCAGCAGTTACGGGGGACTAGCTTTGACCGAGCAGTACTTC
D: -; V: TRBV30; size: -; J: TRBJ2-4; CDR3: CAWRGPGNIQYF; DNA: TGTGCCTGGAGGGGGCCCGGAAACATTCAGTACTTC
D: TRBD1; V: TRBV28; size: -; J: TRBJ2-2; CDR3: CASSIRTGVNTGELFF; DNA: TGTGCCAGCAGTATAAGGACAGGGGTGAACACCGGGGAGCTGTTTTTT
D: TRBD2; V: TRBV27; size: -; J: TRBJ2-5; CDR3: CASSFLAGGQETQYF; DNA: TGTGCCAGCAGTTTCCTAGCGGGAGGCCAAGAGACCCAGTACTTC
D: -; V: TRBV7-9; size: -; J: TRBJ2-1; CDR3: CASSFGEQFF; DNA: TGTGCCAGCAGCTTTGGCGAGCAGTTCTTC
D: -; V: TRBV27; size: once; J: TRBJ1-3; CDR3: CASSPPITGGNTIYF; DNA: TGTGCCAGCAGTCCGCCTATAACGGGAGGAAACACCATATATTTT
D: TRBD1; V: TRBV30; size: -; J: TRBJ1-1; CDR3: CAWSPPAQGAGMNTEAFF; DNA: TGTGCCTGGTCTCCACCCGCACAGGGGGCGGGAATGAACACTGAAGCTTTCTTT
D: TRBD2; V: TRBV5-1; size: few; J: TRBJ2-1; CDR3: CASSLMRTSDEQFF; DNA: TGCGCCAGCAGCTTGATGCGGACTAGCGATGAGCAGTTCTTC
D: -; V: TRBV5-6; size: -; J: TRBJ2-6; CDR3: CATRPRVAGANVLTF; DNA: TGTGCCACGAGACCCAGGGTGGCTGGGGCCAACGTCCTGACTTTC
D: TRBD1; V: TRBV5-4; size: -; J: TRBJ2-7; CDR3: CASSPGQVPTYEQYF; DNA: TGTGCCAGCAGCCCGGGACAGGTCCCCACCTACGAGCAGTACTTC
D: -; V: TRBV7-9; size: -; J: TRBJ2-7; CDR3: CASSHGGAPYEQYF; DNA: TGTGCCAGCAGCCACGGCGGGGCCCCCTACGAGCAGTACTTC
D: -; V: TRBV28; size: -; J: TRBJ1-5; CDR3: CASSLYRVGNQPQHF; DNA: TGTGCCAGCAGTTTATACAGGGTTGGTAATCAGCCCCAGCATTTT
D: TRBD1; V: TRBV19; size: -; J: TRBJ2-2; CDR3: CASRVGTGYAGELFF; DNA: TGTGCCAGTAGGGTCGGGACAGGGTACGCCGGGGAGCTGTTTTTT
D: TRBD1; V: TRBV5-4; size: -; J: TRBJ1-1; CDR3: CASSPSQGVSEAFF; DNA: TGTGCCAGCAGCCCGTCACAGGGGGTTTCTGAAGCTTTCTTT
D: TRBD2; V: TRBV11-2; size: few; J: TRBJ2-1; CDR3: CASSSFFRTSGRYEQFF; DNA: TGTGCCAGCAGCTCCTTTTTTCGGACTAGCGGGAGGTATGAGCAGTTCTTC
D: TRBD1; V: TRBV4-2; size: -; J: TRBJ1-2; CDR3: CASSQNTGANYGYTF; DNA: TGTGCCAGCAGCCAAAATACAGGGGCTAACTATGGCTACACCTTC
D: -; V: TRBV18; size: once; J: TRBJ1-2; CDR3: CASSRRGDGYTF; DNA: TGTGCCAGCTCCCGGCGGGGGGATGGCTACACCTTC
D: -; V: TRBV10-3; size: -; J: TRBJ1-5; CDR3: CAISSTYEGNQPQHF; DNA: TGTGCCATCAGTTCGACCTATGAGGGCAATCAGCCCCAGCATTTT
D: -; V: TRBV25-1; size: -; J: TRBJ2-7; CDR3: CASSSGGTYEQYF; DNA: TGTGCCAGCAGCAGTGGGGGGACCTACGAGCAGTACTTC
D: -; V: TRBV11-2; size: -; J: TRBJ2-5; CDR3: CASSFPGQETQYF; DNA: TGTGCCAGCAGCTTCCCCGGCCAAGAGACCCAGTACTTC